This record looks at one T cell receptor (beta chain) sequence and its context. Antigen: not known. The data were obtained in a study of beta chain features in type 1 diabetes. Broader study findings: Significant though moderate, a shortening of TCRB CDR3s appeared in all four CD4+ subsets of Type 1 diabetes patients.

Every bit of the isolated RNA underwent reverse transcription, so sequencing read expressed TCRB transcripts. Data came from immunoSEQ multiplex PCR; TCRdb stores just in-frame clones and leaves some out. The data show some 150,000 clones, over 9.5% seen once. The V end lost 0 bases, the J end lost 3 bases, and 9 bases lay between the germline ends. There are 14 residues in the CDR3. Germline CDR1 reads SGHTS; CDR2 reads YDEGEE. Sequencing was carried out using naive CD4+ T cells from blood. The sequence came from a man between 18 and 35 years old in good health. V is TRBV5-8 and J is TRBJ1-2, with a weak D call TRBD1 (6 bases). The CDR3 nucleotides are TGTGCCAGCAGCTTGGCAGGGGTTGACTATGGCTACACCTTC. Its translation is CASSLAGVDYGYTF.